This T cell receptor beta chain was observed in a study of blood T cell repertoires in COVID-19. Turning to the study itself: In each case, the material was cDNA or gDNA derived from T cells, B-cell-depleted T cells, or PBMCs.

Authors' processing steps: Nucleated cell number was recorded as an estimate derived from reference gene primer amplification. Using immunoSEQ multiplex PCR, the repertoire was profiled, and TCRdb retains in-frame clones only, with some absent. The V and J calls and clone size come from that table; D and trimming were worked out from the DNA. The data show about 190,000 clones, approximately 86% seen once. Looked up from germline, CDR1 is MNHEY and CDR2 is SMNVEV (reference sequence). V was trimmed by 7 bases and J by 7 bases, leaving 14 bases between them. The CDR3 has 14 amino acids. While infection was still active, Seattle patients were enrolled and then followed longitudinally.

This receptor was taken from a man of 80 years or more with COVID-19, enrolled during active disease. This sequence joins TRBV27 and TRBJ1-6; D might be TRBD1 (6 bases). Source material: peripheral blood. This CDR3 reads CASTLGGANSPLHF. DNA for the CDR3: TGTGCCAGCACCTTAGGGGGGGCAAATTCACCCCTCCACTTT.